This T cell receptor beta chain was sequenced in a study of T cells in Graves' hyperthyroidism and ophthalmopathy. RNA transcripts yielded amplified TCR beta CDR3 regions. First-round RT-PCR of the TCR CDR3 relied on the HTBI primer set. TCRdb itself ran the multiplex PCR reads through MiXCR, one entry per CDR3 protein. The table lists more than 300,000 distinct CDR3 sequences, about 15% of them singletons, with about 18% in the top ten. The CDR3 spans 14 residues. The germline CDR1 and CDR2 sequences are MDHEN and SYDVKM. The germline V and J ends were trimmed by 2 bases and 1 base, with 9 bases remaining between them. This clonotype has at least ten counts.

The sequenced sample was blood. The chain links TRBV28 to TRBJ2-7; D gene unclear. This receptor was identified in a woman younger than 45 with Graves' ophthalmopathy. CDR3 DNA sequence: TGTGCCAGCAGTTTAGGGCAGGAGTCCTACGAGCAGTACTTC. Translating gives CASSLGQESYEQYF. The variable domain in full, completed from reference TRBV28 and TRBJ2-7, reads DVKVTQSSRYLVKRTGEKVFLECVQDMDHENMFWYRQDPGLGLRLIYFSYDVKMKEKGDIPEGYSVSREKKERFSLILESASTNQTSMYLCASSLGQESYEQYFGPGTRLTVT.